This record covers a single T cell receptor beta chain. The data are from a study of blood T cells in healthy people across ages. Alongside a J-beta primer mix, a sample-barcoded 5' primer served in a second PCR lasting about 7 to 11 cycles. A single record per CDR3 protein comes from TCRdb applying MiXCR to the 5' RACE reads. The sample holds approximately 730,000 distinct CDR3 sequences; 40% to 65% are singletons and the top ten take approximately 40%. The receptor was derived from a man of 80 years or more in good health. The sample taken for sequencing was blood.

CDR3 nucleotides: TGTGCCAGCAGTACTAGCGGGATAAGCAACGTCCTGACTTTC. This encodes CASSTSGISNVLTF. The chain carries TRBV14 and TRBJ2-6; TRBD2 agrees at 10 bases. V dropped 6 bases and J dropped 9; count of bases not matched to a gene: 5. This CDR3 comprises 14 residues. Germline V gene lookup returns CDR1 SGHDN and CDR2 FVKESK.